This T cell receptor (beta chain) comes out of a study of memory CD4+ T cells and cytomegalovirus serostatus (dated by TCRdb to about 2019). Regarding the complete study: A total of around 35 healthy Belgian adults, of whom 9 were CMV seropositive and approximately 25 were CMV seronegative, were included in the cohort. CD4+ memory TCRbeta repertoires of a Belgian cohort with known cytomegalovirus serostatus were sequenced in order to replicate a published TCR-based CMV serostatus classifier.

Genomic DNA was extracted from sorted cells with the Quick-DNA Microprep Kit. Amplification of TCRbeta DNA was done with the immunoSEQ hsTCRbeta kit, following the protocol from the manufacturer. TCRbeta libraries were sequenced on an Illumina MiSeq instrument. In the authors' own workflow: Once out-of-frame sequences had been removed, 2 million to 2.5 million distinct TCRbeta sequences were left, which works out to an average of approximately 70,000 per individual. Each individual was scored according to the count of some 160 previously reported CMV-associated TCRbeta sequences and the total productive distinct TCRbeta count. A beta-binomial model was reimplemented in Python, and scikit-learn random forests with default parameters were trained on data from the US cohort. Classifier performance on the Belgian cohort was summarized as median AUC with percentile confidence intervals over 10,000 bootstrap iterations. Imported from immuneACCESS, the table was reduced by TCRdb to in-frame sequences with V and J called. These copies leave out some clones; in studies compared against another copy, an unresolved V gene accounts for under half, and the cause of the remainder is not known. That table is the source of V, J and clone size, and D and trimming were worked out from the DNA. In this sample the table shows some 54,000 clones, more than 70% of which occur a single time. The ten largest clones represent around 1.5% of the sample.

What the study reported, not specific to this receptor: The results were interpreted as suggesting that the CMV-associated TCR signature is largely present in the CD4+ memory repertoire. Only CD4+CD45RO+ memory cells were sequenced, in contrast to the original study, in which naive and memory CD4+ and CD8+ populations were covered. On the Belgian cohort, the classifier built on the original framework reached a median bootstrapped AUC of about 0.95, with a 95% CI of 0.76-1.00. Of over 150 previously reported CMV-associated TCRbeta sequences, over 65 appeared in the CD4+ memory repertoires, each in one to five individuals. For predicting CMV serostatus, the median bootstrapped AUC was 0.95 using the original framework and roughly 0.92 using a US-trained random forest.

From V the trimming removes 4 bases and from J it removes 9 bases, while the gene matches leave 14 bases of the junction unaccounted for. CDR1 and CDR2 (MNHEY, SVGAGI) derive from the germline V gene. CDR3 length: 16 amino acids, cysteine to phenylalanine. Of all the DNA, just the CDR3 is kept, 48 bases in frame from base 1. A FACSAria II was used to sort memory CD4+ T cells, defined as single viable CD3+CD4+CD8-CD45RO+ cells. CMV serostatus was determined with a Roche Elecsys assay detecting serum IgG against CMV pp150, pp28, p38 and p52. After the samples were thawed, total CD4+ T cells were enriched through positive selection using CD4 magnetic microbeads. The samples came from a different study that was designed specifically to examine the CD4+ T cell memory repertoire. Following standard operating procedures, peripheral blood mononuclear cells were isolated and cryopreserved, while serum was kept at -80 degrees C. Staining used CD3-PerCP (BW264/56), CD4-APC (RPA-T4), CD45RO-PE (UCHT1) and CD8-Pacific Orange (3B5) antibodies, with Sytox blue excluding non-viable cells.

A note on this clone: The clone's antigen remains unknown. Base quality data are lacking; no much larger clone is found one base away.

The sequence came from an adult in good health and CMV-seropositive. The sequencing input was memory CD4+ T cells from blood. The sequence is built from TRBV6-5 and TRBJ2-1, with 8 bases aligning to TRBD2. Here is the DNA: TGTGCCAGCAGTTTCAGTCCGGGACTAGGCTTCCCTGAGCAGTTCTTC. Protein translation: CASSFSPGLGFPEQFF.